Listed below are T cell receptor beta chains from one sample, sequenced in a study of blood T cell repertoires in COVID-19. The data were produced by immunoSEQ multiplex PCR, yet TCRdb's version contains in-frame clones alone and is incomplete. The sample shows 100,000 or so clones, around 92% of them seen only once. Source material: peripheral blood. The receptors were sampled from a woman between 55 and 75 years old with active COVID-19. Each CDR3 is given with its conserved first and last residue. Each record gives: D gene, CDR3 length, clone size, V gene, J gene, CDR3 protein, CDR3 DNA. A D gene is named only where the DNA matches it firmly. Not all rows give a size; the values are once, few, many and, for expanded clones, a class.

D gene: NA; CDR3 length: 14; clone size: NA; V gene: TRBV27; J gene: TRBJ1-1; CDR3 protein: CASSFSVSNTEAFF; CDR3 DNA: TGTGCCAGCAGTTTTTCAGTTTCGAACACTGAAGCTTTCTTT
D gene: NA; CDR3 length: 15; clone size: NA; V gene: TRBV7-9; J gene: TRBJ1-4; CDR3 protein: CASSLEPGKNEKLFF; CDR3 DNA: TGTGCCAGCAGCTTAGAGCCAGGGAAGAATGAAAAACTGTTTTTT
D gene: NA; CDR3 length: 15; clone size: NA; V gene: TRBV15; J gene: TRBJ2-1; CDR3 protein: CATSRGREPYNEQFF; CDR3 DNA: TGTGCCACCAGCAGAGGAAGAGAACCCTACAATGAGCAGTTCTTC
D gene: TRBD1; CDR3 length: 12; clone size: NA; V gene: TRBV30; J gene: TRBJ1-1; CDR3 protein: CAWSDTGAEAFF; CDR3 DNA: TGTGCCTGGAGCGACACAGGGGCTGAAGCTTTCTTT
D gene: TRBD1; CDR3 length: 14; clone size: NA; V gene: TRBV11-2; J gene: TRBJ1-5; CDR3 protein: CASSLTGGGQPQHF; CDR3 DNA: TGTGCCAGCAGCTTGACAGGGGGCGGTCAGCCCCAGCATTTT
D gene: NA; CDR3 length: 13; clone size: NA; V gene: TRBV28; J gene: TRBJ1-2; CDR3 protein: CASSRRDSYGYTF; CDR3 DNA: TGTGCCAGCAGTCGCAGGGACTCCTATGGCTACACCTTC
D gene: TRBD1; CDR3 length: 14; clone size: NA; V gene: TRBV19; J gene: TRBJ1-2; CDR3 protein: CASSFRDSLYGYTF; CDR3 DNA: TGTGCCAGTAGCTTCCGGGACAGCCTTTATGGCTACACCTTC
D gene: TRBD1; CDR3 length: 14; clone size: NA; V gene: TRBV6-5; J gene: TRBJ1-2; CDR3 protein: CASKTGGRHYGYTF; CDR3 DNA: TGTGCCAGTAAAACAGGGGGGCGCCACTATGGCTACACCTTC
D gene: NA; CDR3 length: 18; clone size: NA; V gene: TRBV6-2/TRBV6-3; J gene: TRBJ1-2; CDR3 protein: CASSYLALAGDIGYGYTF; CDR3 DNA: TGTGCCAGCAGTTATCTCGCTTTGGCAGGGGATATAGGCTATGGCTACACCTTC
D gene: TRBD2; CDR3 length: 15; clone size: NA; V gene: TRBV11-2; J gene: TRBJ2-1; CDR3 protein: CASSLSLAGGNEQFF; CDR3 DNA: TGTGCCAGCAGCCTGAGTTTAGCGGGAGGCAATGAGCAGTTCTTC
D gene: NA; CDR3 length: 15; clone size: NA; V gene: TRBV9; J gene: TRBJ2-5; CDR3 protein: CASSTGDSPQETQYF; CDR3 DNA: TGTGCCAGCAGCACCGGGGACTCCCCTCAAGAGACCCAGTACTTC
D gene: TRBD1; CDR3 length: 14; clone size: NA; V gene: TRBV9; J gene: TRBJ2-1; CDR3 protein: CASSREQGVDEQFF; CDR3 DNA: TGTGCCAGCAGCAGAGAACAGGGGGTGGATGAGCAGTTCTTC
D gene: NA; CDR3 length: 12; clone size: once; V gene: TRBV29-1; J gene: TRBJ2-5; CDR3 protein: CSGKTGQETQYF; CDR3 DNA: TGCAGCGGGAAGACAGGCCAAGAGACCCAGTACTTC
D gene: NA; CDR3 length: 11; clone size: NA; V gene: TRBV28; J gene: TRBJ1-4; CDR3 protein: CASSSSKKLFF; CDR3 DNA: TGTGCCAGCAGTTCTAGTAAAAAACTGTTTTTT
D gene: TRBD1; CDR3 length: 15; clone size: NA; V gene: TRBV7-9; J gene: TRBJ1-4; CDR3 protein: CASSGTGATNEKLFF; CDR3 DNA: TGTGCCAGCAGCGGGACAGGGGCAACTAATGAAAAACTGTTTTTT
D gene: TRBD1; CDR3 length: 15; clone size: NA; V gene: TRBV9; J gene: TRBJ2-1; CDR3 protein: CASSASGTGDNEQFF; CDR3 DNA: TGTGCCAGCAGCGCCTCCGGGACAGGGGACAATGAGCAGTTCTTC
D gene: NA; CDR3 length: 14; clone size: NA; V gene: TRBV14; J gene: TRBJ2-1; CDR3 protein: CASGHLSSYNEQFF; CDR3 DNA: TGTGCCAGCGGCCACTTGAGCTCCTACAATGAGCAGTTCTTC
D gene: NA; CDR3 length: 10; clone size: once; V gene: TRBV12-3/TRBV12-4; J gene: TRBJ2-1; CDR3 protein: CASSLSEQFF; CDR3 DNA: TGTGCCAGCAGTCTCTCTGAGCAGTTCTTC
D gene: NA; CDR3 length: 13; clone size: once; V gene: TRBV3-1/TRBV3-2; J gene: TRBJ2-3; CDR3 protein: CASSQGRGGTQYF; CDR3 DNA: TGTGCCAGCAGCCAAGGCAGGGGCGGTACGCAGTATTTT
D gene: TRBD1; CDR3 length: 17; clone size: NA; V gene: TRBV19; J gene: TRBJ2-4; CDR3 protein: CASSAGGLQWAKNIQYF; CDR3 DNA: TGTGCCAGTAGTGCAGGGGGCCTACAGTGGGCCAAAAACATTCAGTACTTC
D gene: NA; CDR3 length: 12; clone size: NA; V gene: TRBV12-3/TRBV12-4; J gene: TRBJ1-2; CDR3 protein: CASWGHGYGYTF; CDR3 DNA: TGTGCCAGTTGGGGACACGGCTATGGCTACACCTTC
D gene: NA; CDR3 length: 15; clone size: NA; V gene: TRBV19; J gene: TRBJ1-6; CDR3 protein: CASRHAGTEKSPLHF; CDR3 DNA: TGTGCCAGTCGTCACGCGGGGACCGAGAAGTCACCCCTCCACTTT
D gene: NA; CDR3 length: 15; clone size: NA; V gene: TRBV5-6; J gene: TRBJ1-1; CDR3 protein: CASSLNIRDVTEAFF; CDR3 DNA: TGTGCCAGCAGCTTAAATATCAGGGATGTAACTGAAGCTTTCTTT
D gene: NA; CDR3 length: 12; clone size: NA; V gene: TRBV14; J gene: TRBJ2-5; CDR3 protein: CASSQVRETQYF; CDR3 DNA: TGTGCCAGCAGCCAAGTGCGGGAGACCCAGTACTTC
D gene: TRBD1; CDR3 length: 15; clone size: NA; V gene: TRBV11-3; J gene: TRBJ1-5; CDR3 protein: CASSSQQGIYRPQHF; CDR3 DNA: TGTGCCAGCAGCTCCCAACAGGGGATCTATCGGCCCCAGCATTTT
D gene: NA; CDR3 length: 16; clone size: NA; V gene: TRBV19; J gene: TRBJ1-5; CDR3 protein: CASSIEWRASNQPQHF; CDR3 DNA: TGTGCCAGTAGTATAGAGTGGAGGGCTAGCAATCAGCCCCAGCATTTT
D gene: NA; CDR3 length: 16; clone size: NA; V gene: TRBV7-2; J gene: TRBJ2-3; CDR3 protein: CASSLVHGASTDTQYF; CDR3 DNA: TGTGCCAGCAGCTTAGTTCATGGAGCTAGCACAGATACGCAGTATTTT
D gene: NA; CDR3 length: 12; clone size: NA; V gene: TRBV9; J gene: TRBJ1-6; CDR3 protein: CASSNGGEPLHF; CDR3 DNA: TGTGCCAGCAGCAACGGGGGGGAACCCCTCCACTTT
D gene: TRBD2; CDR3 length: 17; clone size: NA; V gene: TRBV11-3; J gene: TRBJ2-3; CDR3 protein: CASSLPTSGRAIDTQYF; CDR3 DNA: TGTGCCAGCAGCTTACCAACTAGCGGGAGGGCCATAGATACGCAGTATTTT
D gene: NA; CDR3 length: 14; clone size: NA; V gene: TRBV6-5; J gene: TRBJ2-1; CDR3 protein: CASSSRLTNNEQFF; CDR3 DNA: TGTGCCAGCAGCTCTCGACTAACTAACAATGAGCAGTTCTTC
D gene: TRBD2; CDR3 length: 16; clone size: NA; V gene: TRBV19; J gene: TRBJ2-6; CDR3 protein: CASRLLAGSGANVLTF; CDR3 DNA: TGTGCCAGTAGATTACTAGCGGGCTCTGGGGCCAACGTCCTGACTTTC
D gene: NA; CDR3 length: 13; clone size: NA; V gene: TRBV19; J gene: TRBJ1-3; CDR3 protein: CASHGGSGNTIYF; CDR3 DNA: TGTGCCTCCCATGGGGGGTCTGGAAACACCATATATTTT
D gene: NA; CDR3 length: 14; clone size: NA; V gene: TRBV2; J gene: TRBJ2-3; CDR3 protein: CASSMTAQIDTQYF; CDR3 DNA: TGTGCCAGCAGTATGACAGCCCAAATAGATACGCAGTATTTT
D gene: TRBD2; CDR3 length: 15; clone size: NA; V gene: TRBV6-6; J gene: TRBJ2-7; CDR3 protein: CASSYKIAGDYEQYF; CDR3 DNA: TGTGCCAGCAGTTACAAAATAGCGGGAGACTACGAGCAGTACTTC
D gene: TRBD2; CDR3 length: 17; clone size: NA; V gene: TRBV5-1; J gene: TRBJ2-7; CDR3 protein: CASSPSRPGRETYEQYF; CDR3 DNA: TGCGCCAGCAGCCCCTCCCGCCCCGGGAGGGAGACCTACGAGCAGTACTTC
D gene: NA; CDR3 length: 15; clone size: NA; V gene: TRBV2; J gene: TRBJ1-6; CDR3 protein: CASTLGGTGNSPLHF; CDR3 DNA: TGTGCCAGCACACTGGGAGGGACGGGCAATTCACCCCTCCACTTT